Listed below are T cell receptor beta chains from one sample, sequenced in a study of lymphopenia after photon versus proton radiotherapy. Clones were read by immunoSEQ multiplex PCR, and TCRdb kept only the in-frame ones, dropping some. The table shows tens of thousands of clones, with roughly 80% occurring only once. The material sequenced was peripheral blood, taken from a patient treated with photon-based radiotherapy. Receptor source: a woman aged 50 to 65 with pancreatic cancer. Each CDR3 is given with its conserved first and last residue. Fields, in order: clone size, D gene, J gene, V gene, CDR3 DNA, CDR3 protein. D genes are given only for firm matches. Some rows mark clone size as missing; the rest say once, few, many or name a class of expanded clone.

-	TRBD2	TRBJ2-1	TRBV5-1	TGCGCCAGCAGCCGGGGACTAGCGGGAGTTAGTGAGCAGTTCTTC	CASSRGLAGVSEQFF
-	-	TRBJ2-1	TRBV30	TGTGCCTGGACTCACAGGAATGAGCAGTTCTTC	CAWTHRNEQFF
-	TRBD1	TRBJ2-7	TRBV27	TGTGCCAGCAGTTTTGGGACCGGGACAGGGACCCACGAGCAGTACTTC	CASSFGTGTGTHEQYF
-	-	TRBJ1-5	TRBV19	TGTGCCAGTAGGCTCGGGGCAGGGAATAGCAATCAGCCCCAGCATTTT	CASRLGAGNSNQPQHF
-	-	TRBJ1-1	TRBV4-2	TGTGCCAGCAGCCAAGGGGCGAACACTGAAGCTTTCTTT	CASSQGANTEAFF
-	TRBD1	TRBJ2-1	TRBV18	TGTGCCAGCTCACCGGGACAGCAGTACAATGAGCAGTTCTTC	CASSPGQQYNEQFF
-	TRBD1	TRBJ2-5	TRBV27	TGTGCCAGCAGCCTCGGGACAGGGGGCCTAAGGGAGACCCAGTACTTC	CASSLGTGGLRETQYF
-	-	TRBJ2-7	TRBV7-2	TGTGCCAGCAGCTTAGGATCGGACAGACCCTACGAGCAGTACTTC	CASSLGSDRPYEQYF
-	TRBD2	TRBJ2-7	TRBV7-9	TGTGCCAGCAGCCTAAGCGGGAGTCGGTCCTACGAGCAGTACTTC	CASSLSGSRSYEQYF
-	-	TRBJ1-4	TRBV6-1	TGTGCCAGCATCAACAGTAATGAAAAACTGTTTTTT	CASINSNEKLFF
-	-	TRBJ2-1	TRBV7-6	TGTGCCAGCAGCCCCCGGGGGCCCTACAATGAGCAGTTCTTC	CASSPRGPYNEQFF
-	-	TRBJ2-7	TRBV27	TGTGCCAGCAGTTTATCCCCCCCCAGCTCCTACGAGCAGTACTTC	CASSLSPPSSYEQYF
once	-	TRBJ2-5	TRBV7-6	TGTGCCAGCAGCTTATCGGGCAGCCGCCAAGAGACCCAATACTTC	CASSLSGSRQETQYF
-	-	TRBJ2-3	TRBV10-3	TGTGCCATCAGCAGGGACGGACCCCCCACAGATACGCAGTATTTT	CAISRDGPPTDTQYF
-	-	TRBJ2-7	TRBV15	TGTGCCACCAGCAGATACACGACCCAGGGGTCGTCCTACGAGCAGTACTTC	CATSRYTTQGSSYEQYF
-	TRBD1	TRBJ2-1	TRBV30	TGTGCCTGGAGGGGAACAGGGGGCGGGTACAATGAGCAGTTCTTC	CAWRGTGGGYNEQFF
-	TRBD2	TRBJ2-7	TRBV7-2	TGTGCCAGCAGCTTAAACGGCGGGAGAGAGTACTTC	CASSLNGGREYF
-	-	TRBJ2-2	TRBV11-1	TGTGCCAGCAGCTTAGGCGGGGCGGCCGGCACCGGGGAGCTGTTTTTT	CASSLGGAAGTGELFF
-	-	TRBJ1-2	TRBV6-5	TGTGCCAGCAGTCAGACGCGGGGGAACTATGGCTACACCTTC	CASSQTRGNYGYTF
-	TRBD2	TRBJ2-2	TRBV2	TGTGCCAGCAGTGCCTTAGCGGGAGGGGGGACCGGGGAGCTGTTTTTT	CASSALAGGGTGELFF
-	-	TRBJ2-1	TRBV19	TGTGCCAGTAGTCGCGGGACATCATACAATGAGCAGTTCTTC	CASSRGTSYNEQFF
-	-	TRBJ1-1	TRBV5-1	TGCGCCAGCAGCTTTACAGCAGGACTTATGAACACTGAAGCTTTCTTT	CASSFTAGLMNTEAFF
-	TRBD1	TRBJ1-2	TRBV5-4	TGTGCCAGCAGCTCCCGGGACAGGGGTTATGGCTACACCTTC	CASSSRDRGYGYTF
-	-	TRBJ1-3	TRBV28	TGTGCCAGCAGTACTCATGACCTAAGCTCTGGAAACACCATATATTTT	CASSTHDLSSGNTIYF
once	TRBD2	TRBJ2-2	TRBV5-1	TGCGCCAGCAGCTTCGGGACTAGCGGGGCTAACACCGGGGAGCTGTTTTTT	CASSFGTSGANTGELFF
-	TRBD2	TRBJ2-1	TRBV9	TGTGCCAGCAGCGTAACGGGGGGGTCCCTATTATACAATGAGCAGTTCTTC	CASSVTGGSLLYNEQFF
-	-	TRBJ2-6	TRBV10-3	TGTGCCATCAGTGACACTCTATACGGGGCCAACGTCCTGACTTTC	CAISDTLYGANVLTF
-	-	TRBJ2-7	TRBV10-3	TGTGCCATCAGTGGCGTGACAGACTCCTACGAGCAGTACTTC	CAISGVTDSYEQYF
few	TRBD2	TRBJ2-2	TRBV27	TGTGCCAGCAGACTGACTAGCGGGAGGACCGGGGAGCTGTTTTTT	CASRLTSGRTGELFF
once	TRBD1	TRBJ1-2	TRBV7-2	TGTGCCAGCAGCTATGACGGACAGGGCCGGGGCTACACCTTC	CASSYDGQGRGYTF
-	-	TRBJ2-7	TRBV10-3	TGTGCCATCAGTTACGGATCCTACGAGCAGTACTTC	CAISYGSYEQYF
-	-	TRBJ1-6	TRBV10-2	TGCGCCAGCAGTGAGATGGGCAGGGTGAAGGGAAATTCACCCCTCCACTTT	CASSEMGRVKGNSPLHF
-	-	TRBJ2-1	TRBV7-6	TGTGCCAGCAGCTGGGAGGCGGGCCTCTCCTACAATGAGCAGTTCTTC	CASSWEAGLSYNEQFF
-	TRBD2	TRBJ2-1	TRBV7-2	TGTGCCAGCAGCCCCGGAGGGGGACTAGCGGGAATTGAGCAGTTCTTC	CASSPGGGLAGIEQFF
-	-	TRBJ2-7	TRBV7-9	TGTGCCAGCAGTCGAGGCCAGAACTCCTACGAGCAGTACTTC	CASSRGQNSYEQYF
medium-sized	-	TRBJ1-1	TRBV20-1	TGCAGTGCTAGGGACGGCACTGAAGCTTTCTTT	CSARDGTEAFF
few	TRBD1	TRBJ2-7	TRBV7-9	TGTGCCAGCAGCCAAACAGGGGGCATCGACGAGCAGTACTTC	CASSQTGGIDEQYF
-	TRBD1	TRBJ2-5	TRBV5-1	TGCGCCAGCAGCTCAGGGACAGGGATTAAAGAGACCCAGTACTTC	CASSSGTGIKETQYF
-	-	TRBJ2-1	TRBV15	TGTGCCACCAGCAGAGCAACGTCTAGCAGTTTCAATGAGCAGTTCTTC	CATSRATSSSFNEQFF
-	TRBD2	TRBJ2-3	TRBV9	TGTGCCAGCAGCGTGGGACTAGCAGGAGATACGCAGTATTTT	CASSVGLAGDTQYF
-	-	TRBJ2-1	TRBV14	TGTGCCAGCAGCCAAGATCGGATCAATGAGCAGTTCTTC	CASSQDRINEQFF
-	TRBD1	TRBJ2-5	TRBV11-2	TGTGCCAGCAGCTGGCACCTCGGGACAGGGGAGACCCAGTACTTC	CASSWHLGTGETQYF
-	TRBD1	TRBJ1-4	TRBV19	TGTGCCAGTAGCCGACAGGGGCTGACTAATGAAAAACTGTTTTTT	CASSRQGLTNEKLFF
-	-	TRBJ1-5	TRBV30	TGTGCCTGGAGTGTAGGTTGGGGAAATAGCAATCAGCCCCAGCATTTT	CAWSVGWGNSNQPQHF
-	TRBD1	TRBJ1-2	TRBV6-6	TGTGCCAGCAGACACCCCCAGGGACAGTCTAACTATGGCTACACCTTC	CASRHPQGQSNYGYTF
-	TRBD2	TRBJ2-2	TRBV18	TGTGCCAGCTCACCCAGGACTAGCGGGAGGGCGAACACCGGGGAGCTGTTTTTT	CASSPRTSGRANTGELFF
-	-	TRBJ2-4	TRBV28	TGTGCCAGCAGGTCAGGGTATTCGGGAAACATTCAGTACTTC	CASRSGYSGNIQYF
-	-	TRBJ2-6	TRBV28	TGTGCCAGCAGTTTATCAAAGGGGTATGGGGCCAACGTCCTGACTTTC	CASSLSKGYGANVLTF
-	-	TRBJ2-7	TRBV5-1	TGCGCCAGCAGCTTGGCCGACTACGAGCAGTACTTC	CASSLADYEQYF
-	-	TRBJ2-7	TRBV14	TGTGCCAGCAGCCAAGATTCCGGCCGAGGGGAGCAGTACTTC	CASSQDSGRGEQYF
-	TRBD1	TRBJ2-7	TRBV6-1	TGTGCCAGCAGTGCCACAGGGGGCAAGGACGAGCAGTACTTC	CASSATGGKDEQYF